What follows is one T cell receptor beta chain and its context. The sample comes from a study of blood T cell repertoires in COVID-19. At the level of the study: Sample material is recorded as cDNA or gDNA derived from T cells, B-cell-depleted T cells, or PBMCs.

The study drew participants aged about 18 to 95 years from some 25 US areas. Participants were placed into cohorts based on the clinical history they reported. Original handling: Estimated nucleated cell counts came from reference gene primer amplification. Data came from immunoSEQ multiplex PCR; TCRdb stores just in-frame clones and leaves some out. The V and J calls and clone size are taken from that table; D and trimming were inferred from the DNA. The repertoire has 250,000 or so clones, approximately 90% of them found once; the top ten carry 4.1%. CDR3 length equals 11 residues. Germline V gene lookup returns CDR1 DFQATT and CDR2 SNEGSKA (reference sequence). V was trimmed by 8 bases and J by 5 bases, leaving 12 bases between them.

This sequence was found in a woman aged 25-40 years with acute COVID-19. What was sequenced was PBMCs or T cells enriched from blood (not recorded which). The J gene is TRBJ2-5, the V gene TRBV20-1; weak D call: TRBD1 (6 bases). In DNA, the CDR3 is TGCAGTATCACTACAGGGGAGACCCAGTACTTC. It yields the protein CSITTGETQYF.